This entry lists 27 T cell receptor beta chains sequenced from one sample in a study of tumor-infiltrating lymphocytes in primary liver carcinoma. Co-extracting RNA and DNA was done with roughly 17-32 mg of unsorted bulk tissue as input. Starting material of 500 ng total RNA yielded TCR beta cDNA via a constant-region primer. Nested multiplex PCR, run for three rounds with slightly modified ARM-PCR, yielded TCR beta libraries. Two initial PCR rounds of approximately 10 cycles each paired TRBV1-TRBV30 forward primers with a C-beta reverse primer. From the multiplex PCR reads, TCRdb called clonotypes with MiXCR, one entry per CDR3 protein. In the table there are around 120,000 distinct CDR3 sequences, 55% to 65% of which are singletons. The sequencing sample was made of liver tumor tissue from sampling region 1. The sample's subset: tumor region T1, superior pole. These receptor sequences come from a woman in her sixties or seventies with primary liver carcinoma and hepatitis B virus infection.

This clonotype was observed once. The junction departs from germline at one end; a sequencing error may be responsible. The chain carries TRBV7-8 and TRBJ1-1, with D maybe TRBD1 (5 bases). CDR3 length: 14 amino acids. CDR1 is SGHVS and CDR2 is FQNEAQ in the germline V gene. CDR3 in DNA: TGTGCCAGCAGCTTCGGGGCGTGGAACACTGAATCTTTCTTT. This encodes CASSFGAWNTESFF.

This clonotype has at least ten counts. This chain's CDR3 is CASSLAGGSTYEQYF. The CDR3 DNA reads as TGTGCCAGCAGCTTAGCGGGGGGTTCTACCTACGAGCAGTACTTC. The chain is built from TRBV7-9 and TRBJ2-7, with D possibly being TRBD2 (6 bases). The CDR3 sequence is 15 residues long. Trimming took 0 bases from V and 2 from J, leaving 11 bases between them. Germline loops: CDR1 SEHNR, CDR2 FQNEAQ (reference sequence).

Notes on this clonotype: The junction departs from the called germline gene at one end, perhaps through a read error. The rearrangement uses TRBV5-5 and TRBJ2-1, with a tentative D call TRBD1 (6 bases). Germline V lookup: CDR1 SGHKS, CDR2 YYEKEE (reference sequence). The CDR3 contains 14 residues. The CDR3 nucleotides are TGTGCCAGCAGCCTTGACAGGCGCAACAATGAGCTGTTCTTC. It yields the protein CASSLDRRNNELFF.

This clonotype was detected many times. This chain joins TRBV29-1 and TRBJ2-7; the match to TRBD2 covers 14 bases. Germline CDR1 and CDR2: SQVTM and ANQGSEA. The CDR3 sequence is 15 residues long. J lost 7 bases, V lost 7 bases, and 12 bases had no gene match. The CDR3 DNA reads TGCAGCGCCCAGGTGACTAGCGGGAGGGCCTGGGAGCAGTACTTC. Its protein is CSAQVTSGRAWEQYF.

Points on this clonotype: A much larger clone is a single base away; this may be a read error. This CDR3 is CVSSPGGTANTEAFF. The CDR3 coding sequence is TGTGTCAGCAGCCCAGGGGGGACAGCGAACACTGAAGCTTTCTTT. This chain connects TRBV7-9 to TRBJ1-1, with TRBD1 matching 7 bases. Per germline, CDR1 SEHNR and CDR2 FQNEAQ (reference sequence). This CDR3 is 15 amino acids long.

V and J are TRBV28 and TRBJ2-6; no clear D. Trimming took off 4 bases at V and 0 bases at J, with 13 bases between the two ends. The germline V gene has CDR1 MDHEN and CDR2 SYDVKM. CDR3 size: 17 residues. CDR3 in amino acids: CASSSPLTTSGANVLTF. DNA for the CDR3: TGTGCCAGCAGTTCCCCCCTGACCACCTCTGGGGCCAACGTCCTGACTTTC. Full variable domain (rest looked up from reference TRBV28 and TRBJ2-6): DVKVTQSSRYLVKRTGEKVFLECVQDMDHENMFWYRQDPGLGLRLIYFSYDVKMKEKGDIPEGYSVSREKKERFSLILESASTNQTSMYLCASSSPLTTSGANVLTFGAGSRLTVL.

This clonotype was detected ten times or more. The J gene is TRBJ2-2, the V gene TRBV28; no clear D. Trimming took 5 bases from V and 6 from J, leaving 13 bases between them. CDR1 MDHEN and CDR2 SYDVKM come from the germline V gene. The CDR3 is made up of 14 amino acids. The CDR3 nucleotides read TGTGCCAGCAGTCCGGCCTCGTTGTCCGGGGAGCTGTTTTTT. This translates into CASSPASLSGELFF.

Comment on this clonotype: Its ends do not fully match the called genes, so a read error is possible. The rearrangement joins TRBV11-3 to TRBJ2-1; perhaps TRBD2 as D (5 bases). Per germline, CDR1 SGHNT and CDR2 YENEEA. This CDR3 region has 15 residues. The CDR3 DNA follows: TGTGCCAGCAGCTTAGGAACTAACGGGAAGTTTGAGCATTTCTTC. Protein sequence: CASSLGTNGKFEHFF.

This clonotype was seen only a few times. V and J are TRBV28 and TRBJ2-4, with no clear D. The CDR3 length is 14 residues. The V and J ends lost 6 bases and 5 bases respectively, with 14 bases between them. The germline CDR1 and CDR2 sequences are MDHEN and SYDVKM. In DNA, the CDR3 is TGTGCCAGCAGCACTCCTATAGGGCAAAACATTCAGTACTTC. Translated: CASSTPIGQNIQYF.

Details on this clonotype: It is likely a read error, because the conserved phenylalanine at the end of the CDR3 is missing. This chain connects TRBV11-2 to TRBJ1-1; no firm D call. This CDR3 comprises 13 residues. Germline V gene sequence: CDR1 SGHAT, CDR2 FQNNGV. Trimming cost V 4 bases and J 5 bases, with 11 bases left between them. Written as DNA, the CDR3 is TGTGCCAGCAGCTCTCATGGTGGGACTGAAGCTTTCCTC. It codes for CASSSHGGTEAFL.

This clonotype has a single count. A clone one base away is much larger, so this may be a read error. The chain employs TRBV10-2 and TRBJ2-1, with 9 bases lining up with TRBD2. This CDR3 is 18 amino acids long. Germline V lookup: CDR1 WSHSY, CDR2 SAAADI. The V gene end was trimmed by 6 bases and the J gene end by 1 base; junction bases not matched to a gene: 13. CDR3 protein: CASRRGASGTVSYNEQFF. DNA for the CDR3: TGCGCCAGCAGGCGAGGGGCTAGCGGGACTGTGTCCTACAATGAGCAGTTCTTC.

This clonotype was picked up a small number of times. This chain joins TRBV5-1 and TRBJ2-3; D might be TRBD1 (5 bases). Trimming shortened V by 5 bases and J by 8 bases, and 21 bases separated the two germline ends. The CDR3 consists of 15 residues. CDR1 and CDR2 (germline): SGHRS, YFSETQ. CDR3 in amino acids: CASRPGQGDKGTQYF. The CDR3, as DNA: TGCGCCAGCAGGCCTGGACAAGGGGATAAGGGTACGCAGTATTTT.

With respect to this clonotype: A read error may account for a junction end that differs from germline. The chain is built from TRBV11-2 and TRBJ2-1; D not resolved. There are 14 residues in the CDR3. CDR1 and CDR2 (germline): SGHAT, FQNNGV. CDR3 sequence reads: CASNLGGNRNEQFF. The DNA for the CDR3 is TGTGCTAGCAACTTAGGTGGGAACCGCAATGAGCAGTTCTTT.

A note on this clonotype: This could be a read error, since a much larger clone is one nucleotide away. The CDR3 loop reads CTSSLGISAGGRNQYF. The CDR3, as DNA: TGTACCAGCAGTTTAGGCATCTCAGCGGGAGGGAGGAACCAGTACTTC. The chain joins TRBV12-3 or TRBV12-4 to TRBJ2-5, with 10 bases that match TRBD2. CDR3 size: 16 residues.

The chain recombines TRBV28 with TRBJ1-4; D is unclear. In germline, CDR1 is MDHEN, CDR2 SYDVKM. V was pared by 3 bases and J by 3 bases, with 11 bases between. This CDR3 has 15 amino acids. The CDR3, as DNA: TGTGCCAGCAGTTTTAAGCGCGTGCCTAATGAAAAACTGTTTTTT. Its protein is CASSFKRVPNEKLFF. The variable domain in full, completed from reference TRBV28 and TRBJ1-4, reads DVKVTQSSRYLVKRTGEKVFLECVQDMDHENMFWYRQDPGLGLRLIYFSYDVKMKEKGDIPEGYSVSREKKERFSLILESASTNQTSMYLCASSFKRVPNEKLFFGSGTQLSVL.

Concerning this clonotype: Being one base from a much bigger clone, this may be a read error. J is TRBJ1-5 and V is TRBV6-5; the D is unclear. This CDR3 contains 16 residues. Germline-derived CDR1 and CDR2 are MNHEY and SVGAGI. As DNA, the CDR3 is TGTGCCAGCAGTTACCGACGGACGGATAGCAATCTGCCCCAGCATTTT. It specifies CASSYRRTDSNLPQHF.

This clonotype was recorded once. V and J are TRBV7-9 and TRBJ2-7; 16 positions agree with TRBD2. The CDR3 loop spans 18 amino acids. Germline trimming cut 5 bases from V and 4 bases from J; bases unmatched to any gene: 11. Looked up from germline, CDR1 is SEHNR and CDR2 is FQNEAQ (reference sequence). The CDR3 reads CASSGTSGRAGGTYEQYF. CDR3 DNA sequence: TGTGCCAGCAGCGGGACTAGCGGGAGGGCCGGGGGTACATACGAGCAGTACTTC.

This clonotype was recorded many times. The genes are TRBV12-3 or TRBV12-4 and TRBJ2-5, with D unresolved. V was cut by 4 bases and J by 7 bases, with 13 bases left in between. The CDR3 extends over 13 amino acids. CDR3 sequence reads: CASSSYSGRTQYF. The CDR3 nucleotides read TGTGCCAGCAGTTCTTACTCGGGCCGGACCCAGTACTTC.

This clonotype was observed a few times. The V gene is TRBV11-2, the J gene TRBJ2-5; TRBD2 might be the D (5 bases). The germline V gene encodes CDR1 SGHAT and CDR2 FQNNGV. Trimming shortened V by 1 base and J by 10 bases, and 7 bases separated the two germline ends. This CDR3 contains 11 residues. Here the CDR3 reads CASSLGGVQYF. Written as DNA, the CDR3 is TGTGCCAGCAGCTTAGGGGGAGTCCAGTACTTC.

Comment on this clonotype: A much larger clone is a single base away; this may be a read error. The rearrangement joins TRBV12-3 or TRBV12-4 to TRBJ1-3; no clear D. Between the trimmed V and J ends, which lost 3 bases and 10 bases, there was a span of 7 bases. The CDR3 is made up of 11 amino acids. The CDR3 DNA reads as TGTGCCAGCAGTTTTAAGGTGACCATATATTTT. Protein sequence: CASSFKVTIYF.

The rearrangement uses TRBV28 and TRBJ1-1, with D possibly being TRBD1 (6 bases). Trimming removed 8 bases at V and 1 base at J, with 14 bases between. The germline gives CDR1 MDHEN, CDR2 SYDVKM. The CDR3 is 14 residues long. This chain's CDR3 is CASGDPRGNTEAFF. CDR3 nucleotide sequence: TGTGCCAGCGGGGACCCCAGGGGGAACACTGAAGCTTTCTTT. The whole variable domain, filled in from reference TRBV28 and TRBJ1-1, reads DVKVTQSSRYLVKRTGEKVFLECVQDMDHENMFWYRQDPGLGLRLIYFSYDVKMKEKGDIPEGYSVSREKKERFSLILESASTNQTSMYLCASGDPRGNTEAFFGQGTRLTVV.

At least ten counts were recorded for this clonotype. The CDR3 spells CASSLELRDRGSYGYTF. The CDR3 DNA reads as TGCGCCAGCAGCTTGGAGCTACGGGACAGGGGATCCTATGGCTACACCTTC. The chain joins TRBV5-1 to TRBJ1-2; 10 bases agree with TRBD1. Trimming at V came to 0 bases and at J to 4 bases, leaving 9 bases not matched to a gene. The CDR3 covers 17 residues. Germline-derived CDR1 and CDR2 are SGHRS and YFSETQ. The full variable domain, with the rest looked up from reference TRBV5-1 and TRBJ1-2, is KAGVTQTPRYLIKTRGQQVTLSCSPISGHRSVSWYQQTPGQGLQFLFEYFSETQRNKGNFPGRFSGRQFSNSRSEMNVSTLELGDSALYLCASSLELRDRGSYGYTFGSGTRLTVV.

This clonotype was seen ten or more times. The V call is TRBV28, the J call TRBJ2-7; 9 bases are a match to TRBD2. Per the germline V gene, CDR1 is MDHEN and CDR2 is SYDVKM. The V segment lost 3 bases and the J segment 4 bases; nucleotides outside the gene matches: 13. The CDR3 sequence is 17 residues long. CDR3 in amino acids: CASSFLLPAGGPYEQYF. The CDR3, as DNA: TGTGCCAGCAGTTTCCTACTCCCAGCGGGAGGACCTTACGAGCAGTACTTC. Full variable domain (remainder filled in from reference TRBV28 and TRBJ2-7): DVKVTQSSRYLVKRTGEKVFLECVQDMDHENMFWYRQDPGLGLRLIYFSYDVKMKEKGDIPEGYSVSREKKERFSLILESASTNQTSMYLCASSFLLPAGGPYEQYFGPGTRLTVT.

About this clonotype: This may be a read error: a much more frequent sequence differs by one nucleotide. The gene calls are TRBV10-2 and TRBJ2-7; maybe TRBD1 (6 bases). Germline-derived CDR1 and CDR2 are WSHSY and SAAADI. The CDR3 totals 15 residues. The chain's CDR3 is CASSDAGTQSYEQHF. CDR3 bases: TGCGCCAGCAGTGACGCCGGGACACAATCCTACGAGCAGCACTTC.

Comments on this clonotype: Compared with germline, one end of the junction differs, possibly owing to a read error. This chain connects TRBV28 to TRBJ2-7; no clear D. The germline V gene has CDR1 MDHEN and CDR2 SYDVKM. The CDR3 loop spans 13 amino acids. CDR3 protein: CGSSSTATYEQYF. CDR3 DNA sequence: TGTGGCAGCAGTTCAACAGCGACCTACGAGCAGTACTTC.

In regard to this clonotype: As the CDR3 is not closed by the conserved phenylalanine or tryptophan, this likely results from a read error. The chain joins TRBV29-1 to TRBJ2-2; D is possibly TRBD2 (6 bases). Trimming took 4 bases from V and 5 from J, leaving 14 bases between them. The CDR3 has 14 amino acids. Looked up from germline, CDR1 is SQVTM and CDR2 is ANQGSEA. CDR3 residues: CSVGGLTRTGELFY. The CDR3 DNA sequence: TGCAGCGTTGGAGGACTAACCCGGACCGGGGAGCTGTTTTAT.

As concerns this clonotype: A much larger clone differs by one base, so this may be a read error. This sequence joins TRBV10-3 and TRBJ2-1; D possibly corresponds to TRBD2 (5 bases). This CDR3 is built from 13 residues. Germline-derived CDR1 and CDR2 are ENHRY and SYGVKD. The CDR3, as DNA: TGTGCCATCACTGAGTCGGGGTCCAATGAGCAGTTCTTC. It translates to CAITESGSNEQFF.